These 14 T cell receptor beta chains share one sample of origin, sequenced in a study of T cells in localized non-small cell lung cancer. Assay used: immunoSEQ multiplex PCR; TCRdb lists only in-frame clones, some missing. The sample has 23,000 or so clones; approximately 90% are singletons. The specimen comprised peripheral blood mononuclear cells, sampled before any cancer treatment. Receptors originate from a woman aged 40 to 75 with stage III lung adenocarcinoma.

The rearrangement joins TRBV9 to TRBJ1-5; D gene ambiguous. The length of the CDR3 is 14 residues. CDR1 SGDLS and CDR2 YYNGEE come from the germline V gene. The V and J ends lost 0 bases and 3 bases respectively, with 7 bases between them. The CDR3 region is CASSVGTVNQPQHF. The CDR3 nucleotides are TGTGCCAGCAGCGTAGGTACAGTCAATCAGCCCCAGCATTTT.

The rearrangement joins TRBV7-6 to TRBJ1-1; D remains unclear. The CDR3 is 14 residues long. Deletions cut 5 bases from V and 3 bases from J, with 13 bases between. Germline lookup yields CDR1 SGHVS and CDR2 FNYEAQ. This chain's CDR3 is CASSLQSADTEAFF. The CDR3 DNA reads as TGTGCCAGCAGCCTCCAGTCGGCGGACACTGAAGCTTTCTTT.

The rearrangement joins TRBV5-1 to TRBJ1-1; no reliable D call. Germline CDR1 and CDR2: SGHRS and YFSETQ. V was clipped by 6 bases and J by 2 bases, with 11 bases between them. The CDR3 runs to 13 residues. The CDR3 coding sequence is TGCGCCAGCAAGCTCCAGCCAAACACTGAAGCTTTCTTT. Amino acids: CASKLQPNTEAFF. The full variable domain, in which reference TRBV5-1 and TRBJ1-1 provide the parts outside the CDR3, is KAGVTQTPRYLIKTRGQQVTLSCSPISGHRSVSWYQQTPGQGLQFLFEYFSETQRNKGNFPGRFSGRQFSNSRSEMNVSTLELGDSALYLCASKLQPNTEAFFGQGTRLTVV.

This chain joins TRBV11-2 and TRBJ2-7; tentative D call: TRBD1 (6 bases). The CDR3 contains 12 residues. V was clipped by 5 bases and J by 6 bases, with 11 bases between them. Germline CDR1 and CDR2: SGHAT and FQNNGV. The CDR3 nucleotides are TGTGCCAGCAGCCACAGGGTCCCCGAGCAGTACTTC. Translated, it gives CASSHRVPEQYF.

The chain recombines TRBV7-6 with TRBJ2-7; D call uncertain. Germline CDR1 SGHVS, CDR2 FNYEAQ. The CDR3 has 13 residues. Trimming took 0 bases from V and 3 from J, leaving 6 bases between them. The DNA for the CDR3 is TGTGCCAGCAGCTTAGCGTACAGCTACGAGCAGTACTTC. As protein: CASSLAYSYEQYF.

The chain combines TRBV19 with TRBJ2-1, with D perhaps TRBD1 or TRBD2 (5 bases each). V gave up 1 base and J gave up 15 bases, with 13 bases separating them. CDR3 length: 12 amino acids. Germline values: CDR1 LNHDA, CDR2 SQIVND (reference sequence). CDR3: CASSIGGTLPFF. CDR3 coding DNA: TGTGCCAGTAGTATAGGGGGGACGTTACCGTTCTTC.

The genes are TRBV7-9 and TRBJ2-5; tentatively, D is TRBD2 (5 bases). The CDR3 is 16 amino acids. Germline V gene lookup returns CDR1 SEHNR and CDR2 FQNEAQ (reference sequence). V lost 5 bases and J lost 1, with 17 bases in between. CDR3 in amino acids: CASSLRTFLGQETQYF. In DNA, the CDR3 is TGTGCCAGCAGCCTAAGGACTTTTTTGGGCCAAGAGACCCAGTACTTC.

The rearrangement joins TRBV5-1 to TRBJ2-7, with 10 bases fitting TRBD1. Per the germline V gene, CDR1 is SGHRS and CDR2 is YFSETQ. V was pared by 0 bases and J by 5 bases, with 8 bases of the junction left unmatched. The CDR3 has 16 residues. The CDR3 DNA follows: TGCGCCAGCAGCTTGGGGGACAGGGGTCGAGTTGACGAGCAGTACTTC. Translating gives CASSLGDRGRVDEQYF. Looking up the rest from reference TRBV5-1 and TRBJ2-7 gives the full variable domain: KAGVTQTPRYLIKTRGQQVTLSCSPISGHRSVSWYQQTPGQGLQFLFEYFSETQRNKGNFPGRFSGRQFSNSRSEMNVSTLELGDSALYLCASSLGDRGRVDEQYFGPGTRLTVT.

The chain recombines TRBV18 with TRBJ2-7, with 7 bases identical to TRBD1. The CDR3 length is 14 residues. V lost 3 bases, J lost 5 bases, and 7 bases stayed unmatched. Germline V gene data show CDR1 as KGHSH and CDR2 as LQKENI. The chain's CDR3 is CASSPSTGTHEQYF. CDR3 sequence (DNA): TGTGCCAGCTCACCGTCGACAGGGACCCACGAGCAGTACTTC.

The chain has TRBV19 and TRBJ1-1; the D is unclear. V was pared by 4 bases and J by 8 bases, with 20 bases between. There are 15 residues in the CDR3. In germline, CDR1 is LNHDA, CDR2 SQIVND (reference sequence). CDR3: CASSTPSRGQAEAFF. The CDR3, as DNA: TGTGCCAGTAGTACCCCATCCCGAGGGCAGGCAGAAGCTTTCTTT.

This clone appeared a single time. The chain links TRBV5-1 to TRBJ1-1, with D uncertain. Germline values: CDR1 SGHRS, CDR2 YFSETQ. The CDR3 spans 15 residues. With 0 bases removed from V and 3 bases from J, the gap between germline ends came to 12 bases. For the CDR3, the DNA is TGCGCCAGCAGCTTGGTGGGCTTTGGGGACACTGAAGCTTTCTTT. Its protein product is CASSLVGFGDTEAFF.

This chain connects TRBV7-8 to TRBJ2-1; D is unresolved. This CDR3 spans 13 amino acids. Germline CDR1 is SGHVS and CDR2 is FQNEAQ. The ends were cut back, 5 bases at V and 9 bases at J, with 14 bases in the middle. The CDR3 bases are TGTGCCAGCAGCCGACGGTCCCCGACTGAGCAGTTCTTC. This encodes CASSRRSPTEQFF.

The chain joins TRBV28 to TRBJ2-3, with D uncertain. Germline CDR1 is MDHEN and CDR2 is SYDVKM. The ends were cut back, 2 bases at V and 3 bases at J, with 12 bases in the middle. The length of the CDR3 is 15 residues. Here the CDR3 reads CASSLARAGTDTQYF. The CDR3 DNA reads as TGTGCCAGCAGTTTAGCCAGAGCCGGTACAGATACGCAGTATTTT.

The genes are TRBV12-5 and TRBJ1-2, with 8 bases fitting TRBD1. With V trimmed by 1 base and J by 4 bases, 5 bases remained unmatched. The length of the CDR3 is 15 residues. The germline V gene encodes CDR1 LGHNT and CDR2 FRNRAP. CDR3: CASGLGQGIIYGYTF. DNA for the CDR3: TGTGCTAGTGGTTTGGGACAGGGGATTATCTATGGCTACACCTTC.